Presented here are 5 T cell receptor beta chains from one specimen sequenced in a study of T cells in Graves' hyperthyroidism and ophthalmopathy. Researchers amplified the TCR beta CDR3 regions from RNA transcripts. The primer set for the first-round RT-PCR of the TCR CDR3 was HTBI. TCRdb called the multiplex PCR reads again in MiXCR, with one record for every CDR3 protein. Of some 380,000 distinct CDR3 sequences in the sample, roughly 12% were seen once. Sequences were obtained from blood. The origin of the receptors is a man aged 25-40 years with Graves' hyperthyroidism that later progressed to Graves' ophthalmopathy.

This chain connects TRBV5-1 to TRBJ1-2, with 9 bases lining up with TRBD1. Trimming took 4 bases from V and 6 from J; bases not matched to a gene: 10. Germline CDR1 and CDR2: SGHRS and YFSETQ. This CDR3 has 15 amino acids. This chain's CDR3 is CASSPGTGRFDGYTF. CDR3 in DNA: TGCGCCAGCAGCCCCGGGACAGGGAGGTTCGATGGCTACACCTTC.

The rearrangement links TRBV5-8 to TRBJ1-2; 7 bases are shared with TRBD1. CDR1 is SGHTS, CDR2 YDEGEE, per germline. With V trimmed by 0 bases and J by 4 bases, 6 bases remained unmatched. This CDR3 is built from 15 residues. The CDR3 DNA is TGTGCCAGCAGCTTGGGTCAGGGGGATCTCTATGGCTACACCTTC. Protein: CASSLGQGDLYGYTF. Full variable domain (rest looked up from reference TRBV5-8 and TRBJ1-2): EAGVTQSPTHLIKTRGQQATLRCSPISGHTSVYWYQQALGLGLQFLLWYDEGEERNRGNFPPRFSGRQFPNYSSELNVNALELEDSALYLCASSLGQGDLYGYTFGSGTRLTVV.

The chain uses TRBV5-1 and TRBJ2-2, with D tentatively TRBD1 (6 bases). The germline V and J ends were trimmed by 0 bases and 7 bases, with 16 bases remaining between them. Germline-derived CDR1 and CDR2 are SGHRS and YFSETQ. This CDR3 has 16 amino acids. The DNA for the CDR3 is TGCGCCAGCAGCTTGGCCGACAGGTTCGATGACGGGGAGCTGTTTTTT. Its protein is CASSLADRFDDGELFF.

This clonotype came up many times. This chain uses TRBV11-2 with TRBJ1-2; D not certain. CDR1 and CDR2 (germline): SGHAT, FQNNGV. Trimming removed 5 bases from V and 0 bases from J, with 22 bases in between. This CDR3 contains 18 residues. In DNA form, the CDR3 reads TGTGCCAGCAGCACCCGGAACCTAAGACGGATATCTAACTATGGCTACACCTTC. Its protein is CASSTRNLRRISNYGYTF.

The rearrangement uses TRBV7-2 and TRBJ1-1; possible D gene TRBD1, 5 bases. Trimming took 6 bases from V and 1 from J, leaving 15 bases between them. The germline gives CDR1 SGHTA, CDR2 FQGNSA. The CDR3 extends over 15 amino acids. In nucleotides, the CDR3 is TGTGCCAGCAGATCTTACGGAGACAGGAACACTGAAGCTTTCTTT. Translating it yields CASRSYGDRNTEAFF.